The 27 T cell receptor beta chains below were found in one sample sequenced in a study of blood T cell repertoires in COVID-19 (dated by TCRdb to the early 2020s). The receptor library was made with the immunoSEQ multiplex PCR assay. TCRdb stores this immuneACCESS table with in-frame sequences only. Part of the clones is absent; in the studies checked, under half of the shortfall reflects unresolved V genes, and no reason is known for the rest. The sample table records 60,000 or so clones; around 83% of these occur just once. In total, the top ten clones hold approximately 20% of the sample. Source material: peripheral blood. Receptor source: a man aged 25-45 years with COVID-19, enrolled during active disease.

This clone was seen a handful of times. The CDR3 nucleotides are TGTGCCAGCAGACCCGCAATTTCAGGGGTCCACGAGCAGTACTTC. Translating it yields CASRPAISGVHEQYF. V is TRBV27 and J is TRBJ2-7, with D possibly TRBD1 on 6 matching bases. V lost 6 bases and J lost 5, with 20 bases in between. The CDR3 length is 15 residues. From germline, CDR1 is MNHEY and CDR2 SMNVEV (reference sequence).

V gene TRBV9 combines with J gene TRBJ2-7; D may be TRBD2 (5 bases). The ends were cut back, 0 bases at V and 2 bases at J, with 12 bases in the middle. The germline V gene has CDR1 SGDLS and CDR2 YYNGEE. The CDR3 runs to 15 residues. Here the CDR3 DNA reads TGTGCCAGCAGCGTAGCGGGAAATGTCGCCTACGAGCAGTACTTC. It is translated as CASSVAGNVAYEQYF.

The gene calls are TRBV7-2 and TRBJ1-4; D may be TRBD1 (5 bases). Deletions cut 4 bases from V and 7 bases from J, with 13 bases between. CDR1 SGHTA and CDR2 FQGNSA come from the germline V gene. The CDR3 sequence is 14 residues long. Here the CDR3 DNA reads TGTGCCAGCAGCTCAGGACATGCGAGTGAAAAACTGTTTTTT. This sequence encodes CASSSGHASEKLFF.

The genes are TRBV13 and TRBJ1-1; TRBD1 agrees at 9 bases. There are 15 residues in the CDR3. J gave up 7 bases and V 4 bases, and 10 bases lay outside the gene matches. Germline V gives CDR1 PRHDT, CDR2 FYEKMQ (reference sequence). CDR3 loop: CASSSEGTGRLEAFF. For the CDR3, the DNA is TGTGCCAGCAGCTCGGAGGGGACAGGGAGACTTGAAGCTTTCTTT.

The rearrangement uses TRBV18 and TRBJ2-7, with D perhaps matching TRBD1 (7 bases). Deletions cut 3 bases from V and 4 bases from J, with 13 bases between. The CDR3 runs to 14 residues. Germline V gene data show CDR1 as KGHSH and CDR2 as LQKENI. DNA of the CDR3: TGTGCCAGCTCACCCGCGGGACAGTTTTACGAGCAGTACTTC. Its protein product is CASSPAGQFYEQYF.

The V gene is TRBV6-5, the J gene TRBJ2-7; possible D gene TRBD2, 6 bases. V gave up 0 bases and J gave up 5 bases, with 14 bases separating them. CDR1 MNHEY and CDR2 SVGAGI come from the germline V gene. The CDR3 is 15 residues long. Here the CDR3 DNA reads TGTGCCAGCAGTTACTCGAGATCCGGGGGACACGAGCAGTACTTC. Protein sequence: CASSYSRSGGHEQYF.

The V and J genes are TRBV4-2 and TRBJ2-2; TRBD1 matches 7 bases. The CDR3 extends over 13 amino acids. Losses at the gene ends were 4 bases for V and 10 bases for J; bases not matched to a gene: 6. Germline assignment: CDR1 LGHNA and CDR2 YNFKEQ. The CDR3 DNA is TGTGCCAGCAGCCGACAGGGTCGTGAGGAGCTGTTTTTT. Amino acid sequence: CASSRQGREELFF.

This rearrangement joins TRBV6-6 to TRBJ2-7; 9 bases agree with TRBD2. Germline CDR1 MNHNY, CDR2 SVGAGI (reference sequence). Losses at the gene ends were 4 bases for V and 3 bases for J; bases not matched to a gene: 10. This CDR3 comprises 16 residues. In DNA, the CDR3 is TGTGCCAGCAGTTCTCCTGGTAGCGGGAGTATCTACGAGCAGTACTTC. This translates into CASSSPGSGSIYEQYF.

The chain uses TRBV19 and TRBJ2-1; TRBD2 matches at 12 bases. With V trimmed by 6 bases and J by 6 bases, 9 bases remained unmatched. Germline V gene sequence: CDR1 LNHDA, CDR2 SQIVND (reference sequence). This CDR3 spans 16 amino acids. CDR3 loop: CASRKTSGSVGNEQFF. CDR3 bases: TGTGCCAGTAGGAAGACTAGCGGGAGTGTCGGCAATGAGCAGTTCTTC.

The gene calls are TRBV27 and TRBJ1-3, with 8 bases that match TRBD1. V dropped 4 bases and J dropped 4; count of bases not matched to a gene: 15. Germline values: CDR1 MNHEY, CDR2 SMNVEV (reference sequence). The CDR3 loop spans 18 amino acids. CDR3 bases: TGTGCCAGCAGTTGGACTCTACCGGACAGGGTGAACGGAAACACCATATATTTT. This codes for CASSWTLPDRVNGNTIYF.

The chain couples TRBV7-9 to TRBJ1-2; TRBD1 agrees at 12 bases. This CDR3 is built from 18 residues. V trimming: 2 bases; J trimming: 2 bases; junction bases outside the gene matches: 9. Germline V CDR1 and CDR2: SEHNR, FQNEAQ (reference sequence). CDR3 sequence reads: CASSLYAGTGGLNYGYTF. Written as DNA, the CDR3 is TGTGCCAGCAGCTTATACGCCGGGACAGGGGGCCTGAACTATGGCTACACCTTC.

This chain links TRBV19 with TRBJ2-7, with D possibly matching TRBD1 (6 bases). Germline V CDR1 and CDR2: LNHDA, SQIVND (reference sequence). V shed 4 bases and J shed 0 bases, with 10 bases lying between them. CDR3 size: 14 residues. As DNA, the CDR3 is TGTGCCAGTAGTAAGCAGGGGTCCTCCTACGAGCAGTACTTC. It encodes CASSKQGSSYEQYF.

V is TRBV15 and J is TRBJ1-5; D not certain. Trimming removed 1 base at V and 1 base at J, with 2 bases between. This CDR3 spans 13 amino acids. The V gene's germline CDR1 is LNHNV and CDR2 YYDKDF (reference sequence). The CDR3 here is CATSRASNQPQHF. DNA for the CDR3: TGTGCCACCAGCAGAGCAAGCAATCAGCCCCAGCATTTT.

The chain recombines TRBV19 with TRBJ2-7; TRBD2 might be the D (6 bases). CDR3 length: 15 amino acids. The V gene's germline CDR1 is LNHDA and CDR2 SQIVND (reference sequence). The ends were cut back, 9 bases at V and 1 base at J, with 19 bases in the middle. The CDR3 protein is CASRSNGGSSYEQYF. In nucleotides, the CDR3 is TGTGCCAGCAGAAGTAACGGGGGTTCGTCCTACGAGCAGTACTTC.

The chain couples TRBV5-4 to TRBJ2-1; 8 positions agree with TRBD1. Germline V gene sequence: CDR1 SGHNT, CDR2 YYREEE (reference sequence). The CDR3 loop spans 14 amino acids. The ends lost 4 bases at V and 3 bases at J; junction bases unmatched: 3. The CDR3 DNA sequence: TGTGCCAGCAGCGGGGGGACAGGCTACAATGAGCAGTTCTTC. It specifies CASSGGTGYNEQFF.

The CDR3 bases are TGTGCCAGCTCATATGGGACAGGACCCGATGGCTACACCTTC. Its translation: CASSYGTGPDGYTF. V gene TRBV18 combines with J gene TRBJ1-2; 8 bases align to TRBD1. V dropped 5 bases and J dropped 6; count of bases not matched to a gene: 8. This CDR3 has 14 amino acids. Per the germline V gene, CDR1 is KGHSH and CDR2 is LQKENI. The whole variable domain, remainder taken from reference TRBV18 and TRBJ1-2, is NAGVMQNPRHLVRRRGQEARLRCSPMKGHSHVYWYRQLPEEGLKFMVYLQKENIIDESGMPKERFSAEFPKEGPSILRIQQVVRGDSAAYFCASSYGTGPDGYTFGSGTRLTVV.

The chain carries TRBV4-2 and TRBJ2-1; the match to TRBD2 covers 11 bases. The CDR3 extends over 15 amino acids. The V gene's germline CDR1 is LGHNA and CDR2 YNFKEQ. J was trimmed by 6 bases and V by 0 bases; bases with no gene match: 1. CDR3 bases: TGTGCCAGCAGCCAAGACACTAGCGGGGGCAATGAGCAGTTCTTC. Translated: CASSQDTSGGNEQFF.

The chain recombines TRBV6-1 with TRBJ1-1; D unclear. Looked up from germline, CDR1 is MNHNS and CDR2 is SASEGT. This CDR3 has 11 residues. Trimming shortened V by 1 base and J by 10 bases, and 7 bases separated the two germline ends. The CDR3, as DNA: TGTGCCAGCAGTGAAGAGTCGAGAGCTTTCTTT. This gives the protein CASSEESRAFF.

V and J are TRBV4-1 and TRBJ2-6; D is possibly TRBD2 (6 bases). This CDR3 contains 18 residues. Germline CDR1 reads MGHRA; CDR2 reads YSYEKL. V was trimmed by 6 bases and J by 0 bases, leaving 18 bases between them. DNA for the CDR3: TGCGCCAGCAGTCCCGGAGGGGCGGCCAGCTCTGGGGCCAACGTCCTGACTTTC. This gives the protein CASSPGGAASSGANVLTF.

CDR3 residues: CASSLREKGGNTEAFF. The DNA for the CDR3 is TGTGCCAGCAGCTTAAGGGAGAAAGGAGGGAACACTGAAGCTTTCTTT. The rearrangement links TRBV7-9 to TRBJ1-1; D gene unclear. V was trimmed by 2 bases and J by 1 base, leaving 14 bases between them. This CDR3 region has 16 residues. Germline V gene data show CDR1 as SEHNR and CDR2 as FQNEAQ (reference sequence). Using reference TRBV7-9 and TRBJ1-1 for the parts outside the CDR3, the full variable domain is DTGVSQNPRHKITKRGQNVTFRCDPISEHNRLYWYRQTLGQGPEFLTYFQNEAQLEKSRLLSDRFSAERPKGSFSTLEIQRTEQGDSAMYLCASSLREKGGNTEAFFGQGTRLTVV.

The CDR3 sequence is CASSQMTGMGEKLFF. The CDR3 DNA is TGTGCCAGCAGCCAGATGACGGGGATGGGTGAAAAACTGTTTTTT. The chain links TRBV3-1 (or the pseudogene TRBV3-2) to TRBJ1-4; no reliable D call. This CDR3 is 15 amino acids long. CDR1 is LGHDT and CDR2 is YNNKEL in the germline V gene (reference sequence). V shed 3 bases and J shed 7 bases, with 15 bases lying between them.

The V gene is TRBV28, the J gene TRBJ1-3, with 7 positions matching TRBD1. From germline, CDR1 is MDHEN and CDR2 SYDVKM. J was trimmed by 0 bases and V by 5 bases; bases with no gene match: 10. This CDR3 has 17 residues. This chain's CDR3 is CASSPPGQPSSGNTIYF. CDR3 DNA: TGTGCCAGCAGTCCACCGGGACAGCCAAGCTCTGGAAACACCATATATTTT. Variable domain in full (rest from reference TRBV28 and TRBJ1-3): DVKVTQSSRYLVKRTGEKVFLECVQDMDHENMFWYRQDPGLGLRLIYFSYDVKMKEKGDIPEGYSVSREKKERFSLILESASTNQTSMYLCASSPPGQPSSGNTIYFGEGSWLTVV.

This clone was seen only a few times. J is TRBJ1-2 and V is TRBV10-3; a weak D match, TRBD1 (6 bases). This CDR3 contains 14 residues. Germline V gene data show CDR1 as ENHRY and CDR2 as SYGVKD. V was cut by 2 bases and J by 7 bases, with 14 bases left in between. CDR3 protein: CAISEAEQGRGYTF. The CDR3 DNA sequence: TGTGCCATCAGTGAGGCTGAGCAGGGGCGTGGCTACACCTTC.

The chain uses TRBV7-9 and TRBJ1-6; D is perhaps TRBD1 (6 bases). CDR1 and CDR2 (germline): SEHNR, FQNEAQ (reference sequence). Between the trimmed V and J ends, which lost 1 base and 7 bases, there was a span of 11 bases. The CDR3 covers 15 residues. The CDR3 sequence is CASSLVGTPNSPLHF. CDR3 bases: TGTGCCAGCAGCTTAGTTGGGACACCAAATTCACCCCTCCACTTT. Using reference TRBV7-9 and TRBJ1-6 for the parts outside the CDR3, the full variable domain is DTGVSQNPRHKITKRGQNVTFRCDPISEHNRLYWYRQTLGQGPEFLTYFQNEAQLEKSRLLSDRFSAERPKGSFSTLEIQRTEQGDSAMYLCASSLVGTPNSPLHFGNGTRLTVT.

This clone was detected a few times. V is TRBV18 and J is TRBJ2-3, with a possible D match to TRBD2 (6 bases). Germline lookup yields CDR1 KGHSH and CDR2 LQKENI. Trimming shortened V by 2 bases and J by 5 bases, and 11 bases separated the two germline ends. This CDR3 is built from 14 residues. The CDR3: CASSPSGVGDTQYF. Here the CDR3 DNA reads TGTGCCAGCTCACCATCGGGGGTTGGAGATACGCAGTATTTT.

This chain joins TRBV7-3 and TRBJ2-1, with 9 nucleotides matching TRBD2. After removal of 4 bases from V and 15 bases from J, the junction contained 10 bases not matched to a gene. The CDR3 runs 13 residues. Germline assignment: CDR1 SGHTA and CDR2 FQGTGA. CDR3 sequence: CASSSTDSGSWFF. DNA for the CDR3: TGTGCCAGCAGCTCGACCGATAGCGGGAGTTGGTTCTTC.

This clone was observed once. The CDR3 reads CASSFLAGGPVTGELFF. CDR3 bases: TGTGCCAGCAGCTTCCTAGCGGGGGGGCCCGTCACCGGGGAGCTGTTTTTT. This chain links TRBV11-2 with TRBJ2-2; 12 bases map to TRBD2. CDR1 is SGHAT and CDR2 is FQNNGV in the germline V gene. The CDR3 consists of 17 residues. The junction had 6 bases not matched to a gene; V was cut back by 3 bases and J by 4 bases.